These 21 T cell receptor beta chains originate from one sample sequenced in a study of human T cells and chemical hapten exposure. MiXCR, applied by TCRdb to the RACE reads, yields one record per CDR3 protein. This repertoire shows approximately 41,000 distinct CDR3 sequences, 4% found once; its top ten account for more than 25%. Time point in this sample: patch test 1, 2 weeks after DPC sensitization. This sample's treatment: therapeutic diphenylcyclopropenone sensitization with weekly scalp DPC. It was from unfractionated whole blood that total RNA was extracted. The sequencing used whole blood, collected in connection with sensitization to the hapten diphenylcyclopropenone (DPC). Every receptor here comes from a man aged 50 to 60 with alopecia areata. Some clones in this sample may be carry-over from other donors' samples.

This clonotype was recorded a few times. The V gene is TRBV20-1, the J gene TRBJ2-3; 7 bases align to TRBD2. J lost 0 bases, V lost 1 base, and 4 bases had no gene match. Germline loops: CDR1 DFQATT, CDR2 SNEGSKA (reference sequence). The CDR3 covers 15 residues. The CDR3 sequence: CSARAASGSTDTQYF. CDR3 coding DNA: TGCAGTGCTAGAGCCGCTAGCGGAAGCACAGATACGCAGTATTTT.

This clonotype was observed many times. J is TRBJ2-1 and V is TRBV9, with 10 bases matching TRBD2. This CDR3 spans 14 amino acids. With V trimmed by 6 bases and J by 5 bases, 5 bases remained unmatched. Germline V gives CDR1 SGDLS, CDR2 YYNGEE. In DNA, the CDR3 is TGTGCCAGCACCAGGACTAGCGGAAACAATGAGCAGTTCTTC. Translating gives CASTRTSGNNEQFF.

Within the sample, this clonotype is medium-sized (0.01 to 0.1%). The gene calls are TRBV12-3 or TRBV12-4 and TRBJ2-3, with 9 nucleotides matching TRBD2. This CDR3 spans 18 amino acids. Unmatched junction bases numbered 15, after V lost 8 bases and J lost 0 bases. This CDR3 is CASGRQAGGSTSTDTQYF. The CDR3 bases are TGTGCCAGCGGAAGACAGGCGGGAGGGTCGACTAGCACAGATACGCAGTATTTT.

In its sample, this clonotype was seen a few times. V and J are TRBV3-1 and TRBJ1-4, with 8 bases aligning to TRBD1. The length of the CDR3 is 17 residues. From germline, CDR1 is LGHDT and CDR2 YNNKEL (reference sequence). The junction had 12 bases not matched to a gene; V was cut back by 4 bases and J by 5 bases. The CDR3 protein is CASSPRDRRTQNEKLFF. CDR3 bases: TGTGCCAGCAGCCCCAGGGACAGGAGGACTCAGAATGAAAAACTGTTTTTT.

This clonotype was counted at least ten times. The chain is built from TRBV3-1 and TRBJ2-5, with 12 nucleotides matching TRBD2. The CDR3 spans 16 residues. Germline values: CDR1 LGHDT, CDR2 YNNKEL (reference sequence). J gave up 5 bases and V 4 bases, and 8 bases lay outside the gene matches. This CDR3 reads CASSRNLAGGPETQYF. The CDR3 DNA reads as TGTGCCAGCAGCCGAAATCTAGCGGGAGGGCCGGAGACCCAGTACTTC.

CDR3 sequence: CASSELAGDYGYTF. In nucleotides, the CDR3 is TGTGCCAGCAGTGAACTCGCAGGAGACTATGGCTACACCTTC. The chain employs TRBV2 and TRBJ1-2; D is undetermined. CDR1 is SNHLY and CDR2 is FYNNEI in the germline V gene. The CDR3 is 14 amino acids. Trimming left V 2 bases short and J 3 bases short, with 10 bases between.

This clonotype was recorded many times. The chain couples TRBV7-9 to TRBJ2-3, with D perhaps matching TRBD2 (6 bases). CDR3 length: 16 residues. CDR1 is SEHNR, CDR2 FQNEAQ, per germline (reference sequence). Between the trimmed V and J ends, which lost 2 bases and 0 bases, there was a span of 12 bases. The CDR3 DNA reads as TGTGCCAGCAGCTTACCAGGGACTCGTAGCACAGATACGCAGTATTTT. This encodes CASSLPGTRSTDTQYF.

This clonotype has a count of ten or more. CDR3 loop: CSVEDAGETQYF. DNA for the CDR3: TGCAGCGTTGAAGATGCGGGAGAGACCCAGTACTTC. The J gene is TRBJ2-5, the V gene TRBV29-1, with a possible D match to TRBD2 (5 bases). CDR1 SQVTM and CDR2 ANQGSEA come from the germline V gene. The ends were cut back, 0 bases at V and 4 bases at J, with 6 bases in the middle. The CDR3 runs 12 residues.

This clonotype appeared many times. The rearrangement joins TRBV11-2 to TRBJ2-7; the D is unclear. This CDR3 comprises 13 residues. Trimming stripped 5 bases from V and 2 bases from J, with 10 bases between. Germline V CDR1 and CDR2: SGHAT, FQNNGV. The chain's CDR3 is CASSPPGTYEQYF. The CDR3 nucleotides read TGTGCCAGCAGCCCCCCAGGAACCTACGAGCAGTACTTC.

There are many counts of this clonotype. The genes are TRBV3-1 and TRBJ1-5, with D tentatively TRBD1 (6 bases). The CDR3 length is 15 residues. The germline V gene has CDR1 LGHDT and CDR2 YNNKEL (reference sequence). V gave up 4 bases and J gave up 0 bases, with 10 bases separating them. CDR3 sequence: CASSPTGSSNQPQHF. The CDR3 DNA reads as TGTGCCAGCAGCCCGACAGGATCTAGCAATCAGCCCCAGCATTTT.

Concerning this clonotype: A read error is possible here, since a much larger clone lies one base away. The chain couples TRBV14 to TRBJ2-1, with TRBD1 matching 7 bases. The trim removed 10 bases at V and 8 bases at J, leaving 11 bases unmatched. Germline V gene data show CDR1 as SGHDN and CDR2 as FVKESK. This CDR3 spans 13 amino acids. This CDR3 reads CANSPDRDHEQFF. The CDR3 nucleotides read TGTGCCAACAGTCCCGACAGGGACCATGAGCAGTTCTTC.

Many counts were recorded for this clonotype. The J gene is TRBJ2-1, the V gene TRBV4-2; D ambiguous. From germline, CDR1 is LGHNA and CDR2 YNFKEQ. V lost 0 bases, J lost 9 bases, and 9 bases lay in between. The CDR3 has 13 amino acids. The CDR3 region has the DNA TGTGCCAGCAGCCAAGAAGTCAAGAGTGAGCAGTTCTTC. Amino acids: CASSQEVKSEQFF.

This clonotype turned up a few times. This CDR3 reads CASTLGQGNSPLHF. CDR3 bases: TGTGCCAGCACCTTGGGACAGGGTAATTCACCCCTCCACTTT. The chain joins TRBV12-3 or TRBV12-4 to TRBJ1-6; 9 bases map to TRBD1. The junction had 4 bases not matched to a gene; V was cut back by 7 bases and J by 6 bases. The CDR3 is 14 residues long.

This clonotype has at least ten counts. The genes are TRBV15 and TRBJ1-3; 7 bases map to TRBD1. The CDR3 totals 14 residues. Germline CDR1 LNHNV, CDR2 YYDKDF (reference sequence). With 4 bases clipped from V and 2 bases from J, the junction kept 2 bases outside the gene matches. The CDR3 DNA is TGTGCCACCAGCACGGGACAGCCTGGAAACACCATATATTTT. This translates into CATSTGQPGNTIYF.

This clonotype was observed many times. The rearrangement uses TRBV30 and TRBJ2-1, with D perhaps TRBD1 or TRBD2 (6 bases each). The CDR3 contains 12 residues. Germline CDR1 and CDR2: GTSNPN and SVGIG (reference sequence). Trimming stripped 2 bases from V and 10 bases from J, with 12 bases between. CDR3 in DNA: TGTGCCTGGAGTCTCCAGGGGAGGGAGCAGTTCTTC. Its translation: CAWSLQGREQFF.

The table lists this clonotype with many counts. This chain connects TRBV5-1 to TRBJ2-1; 8 positions agree with TRBD1. The germline gives CDR1 SGHRS, CDR2 YFSETQ. V gave up 1 base and J gave up 1 base; unmatched junction bases: 4. The CDR3 contains 16 residues. DNA for the CDR3: TGCGCCAGCAGCTTGCCCAGGGGGCCTTCCTACAATGAGCAGTTCTTC. It yields the protein CASSLPRGPSYNEQFF.

This clonotype was found many times. This rearrangement joins TRBV20-1 to TRBJ1-1; 9 nucleotides agree with TRBD1. Germline V gives CDR1 DFQATT, CDR2 SNEGSKA (reference sequence). The CDR3 has 11 residues. CDR3: CSSTGGMRAFF. The CDR3 coding sequence is TGCAGCTCTACAGGGGGCATGAGAGCTTTCTTT.

At least ten counts were recorded for this clonotype. The chain carries TRBV25-1 and TRBJ2-7, with 7 positions matching TRBD1. The CDR3 loop spans 12 amino acids. The germline gives CDR1 MGHDK, CDR2 SYGVNS. V shed 9 bases and J 3 bases; nucleotides not matched to a gene: 5. CDR3 region: CASRRDSYEQYF. CDR3 nucleotide sequence: TGTGCCAGTCGCCGGGACAGCTACGAGCAGTACTTC.

This clonotype has ten or more counts. This chain uses TRBV6-2 or TRBV6-3 with TRBJ1-1; D not certain. CDR1 is MNHEY, CDR2 SVGEGT, per germline. The CDR3 is 14 residues long. Trimming cost V 8 bases and J 3 bases, with 16 bases left between them. The CDR3 region is CASARLGGDTEAFF. CDR3 coding DNA: TGTGCCAGCGCTCGACTAGGCGGTGACACTGAAGCTTTCTTT.

This clonotype was seen many times. The rearrangement links TRBV12-3 or TRBV12-4 to TRBJ2-2; 13 bases are a match to TRBD2. The CDR3 totals 14 residues. Germline trimming cut 5 bases from V and 7 bases from J; bases unmatched to any gene: 1. In DNA, the CDR3 is TGTGCCAGCAGTCGACTAGCGGGAGGCGGGGAGCTGTTTTTT. Its translation is CASSRLAGGGELFF.

This clonotype was detected many times. The V call is TRBV30, the J call TRBJ2-5, with no clear D. The CDR3 is made up of 13 amino acids. V was pared by 2 bases and J by 2 bases, with 9 bases between. From germline, CDR1 is GTSNPN and CDR2 SVGIG (reference sequence). In DNA form, the CDR3 reads TGTGCCTGGAGTTGGGGTGTACAAGAGACCCAGTACTTC. Amino acid sequence: CAWSWGVQETQYF.